This T cell receptor beta chain was captured in a study of blood T cells in healthy people across ages. As for the study in general: Roughly one uniquely barcoded beta molecule per two T cells was captured.

A minimum of 7 million PBMCs was isolated per sample. The CDR3 length is 16 residues. The germline V gene has CDR1 SGHAT and CDR2 FQNNGV. The authors ran a second PCR of roughly 6 to 11 cycles using a sample-barcoded 5' primer and a J-beta primer mix. TCRdb recomputed calls from the 5' RACE reads with MiXCR, one row per CDR3 protein. The table has roughly 730,000 distinct CDR3 sequences, approximately 53% seen once. A remark on this clonotype: A read error may produce the germline difference seen at one junction end.

Material: blood. This chain uses TRBV11-2 with TRBJ2-5; 15 nucleotides align to TRBD2. This clonotype was obtained from a man between 35 and 55 years old in good health. CDR3: CASRPGTSGGQGTQYF. CDR3 DNA: TGTGCCAGCAGACCCGGGACTAGCGGGGGGCAAGGGACCCAGTACTTC.